This TCR beta chain was observed in a study of blood T cell repertoires in COVID-19. The table came from immunoSEQ multiplex PCR; TCRdb's copy has only in-frame clones and leaves some out. The profile shows 450,000 to 500,000 clones, roughly 90% of them singletons. Two negative PCRs, clearance, or symptom resolution were required of recovered Cohort 3 donors. The germline V and J ends were trimmed by 4 bases and 9 bases, with 13 bases remaining between them. The germline CDR1 and CDR2 sequences are LGHNT and FRNRAP. This CDR3 spans 12 amino acids. Sequenced sample: PBMCs or T cells enriched from blood (not recorded which). The V and J genes are TRBV12-5 and TRBJ2-7, with D possibly being TRBD2 (6 bases). This clonotype was obtained from a woman younger than 30 who had recovered from COVID-19. CDR3 DNA sequence: TGTGCTAGTGGTTCGGGTTCCGGGGGGCAGTACTTC. Amino acid sequence: CASGSGSGGQYF.